One sample yielded the 20 T cell receptor beta chains listed below, sequenced in a study of blood T cell repertoires in COVID-19. Only in-frame clones appear in the TCRdb table, and some are missing; sequencing was by immunoSEQ multiplex PCR. Of 90,000 to 110,000 clones detected, around 78% appear once; the ten largest clones hold over 15%. Input material: peripheral blood. These receptors were collected from a woman aged 55-75 years with acute or convalescent COVID-19.

The V call is TRBV30, the J call TRBJ1-2; D is undetermined. CDR1 GTSNPN and CDR2 SVGIG come from the germline V gene (reference sequence). The germline V and J ends were trimmed by 5 bases and 4 bases, with 11 bases remaining between them. This CDR3 is 12 amino acids long. CDR3 DNA sequence: TGTGCCTGGGAAAAGACAAGCTATGGCTACACCTTC. It translates to CAWEKTSYGYTF.

The chain is built from TRBV5-1 and TRBJ2-5; D call uncertain. With 0 bases removed from V and 2 bases from J, the gap between germline ends came to 5 bases. Germline V gene data show CDR1 as SGHRS and CDR2 as YFSETQ. The CDR3 runs to 13 residues. The CDR3 region has the DNA TGCGCCAGCAGCTTGGACAGACAAGAGACCCAGTACTTC. Encoded protein: CASSLDRQETQYF.

This chain links TRBV6-6 with TRBJ1-5; maybe TRBD1 (5 bases). V dropped 2 bases and J dropped 4 bases, with 9 bases sitting between them. The CDR3 contains 14 residues. Germline values: CDR1 MNHNY, CDR2 SVGAGI (reference sequence). The CDR3 region has the DNA TGTGCCAGCAGTTACGGCGCAGGGAATCAGCCCCAGCATTTT. This gives the protein CASSYGAGNQPQHF.

V gene TRBV29-1 combines with J gene TRBJ1-1, with D hard to call. This CDR3 is built from 11 residues. Trimming stripped 6 bases from V and 6 bases from J, with 11 bases between. CDR1 and CDR2 (germline): SQVTM, ANQGSEA. The CDR3 reads CSVKGASEAFF. The DNA for the CDR3 is TGCAGCGTCAAGGGAGCGTCTGAAGCTTTCTTT.

The J gene is TRBJ1-1, the V gene TRBV5-6; D perhaps matches TRBD1 (6 bases). The V gene's germline CDR1 is SGHDT and CDR2 YYEEEE. The CDR3 is 13 amino acids. The germline V and J ends were trimmed by 4 bases and 4 bases, with 11 bases remaining between them. CDR3 sequence: CASSVGGVTEAFF. The CDR3, as DNA: TGTGCCAGCAGCGTAGGGGGGGTCACTGAAGCTTTCTTT.

The chain combines TRBV12-5 with TRBJ2-1, with 8 bases fitting TRBD2. The CDR3 is made up of 14 amino acids. The ends lost 7 bases at V and 4 bases at J; junction bases unmatched: 6. Germline CDR1 and CDR2: LGHNT and FRNRAP. This CDR3 reads CASAPGGPYNEQFF. CDR3 nucleotide sequence: TGTGCTAGTGCCCCGGGAGGGCCTTACAATGAGCAGTTCTTC.

This chain connects TRBV18 to TRBJ1-5, with D perhaps TRBD1 (5 bases). The ends were cut back, 0 bases at V and 8 bases at J, with 5 bases in the middle. The germline gives CDR1 KGHSH, CDR2 LQKENI. This CDR3 has 12 residues. This chain's CDR3 is CASSPPGEPQHF. The CDR3 nucleotides are TGTGCCAGCTCACCACCAGGGGAGCCCCAGCATTTT.

V is TRBV28 and J is TRBJ1-2; TRBD1 agrees at 8 bases. Trimming took 5 bases from V and 8 from J; bases not matched to a gene: 10. Germline CDR1 and CDR2: MDHEN and SYDVKM. CDR3 length equals 14 residues. This chain's CDR3 is CASSPSPGGRGYTF. As DNA, the CDR3 is TGTGCCAGCAGTCCGTCCCCAGGGGGCAGGGGCTACACCTTC.

The V gene is TRBV5-1, the J gene TRBJ1-3, with D possibly TRBD1 on 5 matching bases. The germline gives CDR1 SGHRS, CDR2 YFSETQ. V was shortened by 0 bases and J by 0 bases, with 7 bases between the two germline ends. The CDR3 extends over 15 amino acids. The CDR3 sequence is CASSLETGSGNTIYF. CDR3 sequence (DNA): TGCGCCAGCAGCTTGGAAACAGGCTCTGGAAACACCATATATTTT.

The rearrangement links TRBV5-1 to TRBJ1-5, with D possibly matching TRBD1 (5 bases). The CDR3 length is 14 residues. Germline assignment: CDR1 SGHRS and CDR2 YFSETQ. Trimming removed 2 bases from V and 6 bases from J, with 12 bases in between. The CDR3 DNA is TGCGCCAGCAGCTTTTCGGGGGGAGGTCAGCCCCAGCATTTT. Its translation: CASSFSGGGQPQHF.

The table lists this clone with a count of one. CDR3 nucleotides: TGTGCCAGCAGTTTCATGGGGGGCACTGAAGCTTTCTTT. Translating it yields CASSFMGGTEAFF. The chain carries TRBV12-3 or TRBV12-4 and TRBJ1-1, with D perhaps TRBD1 (5 bases). Trimming stripped 3 bases from V and 4 bases from J, with 9 bases between. The CDR3 extends over 13 amino acids.

This sequence joins TRBV2 and TRBJ2-1; D might be TRBD1 (5 bases). Germline-derived CDR1 and CDR2 are SNHLY and FYNNEI. Trimming took off 4 bases at V and 8 bases at J, with 9 bases between the two ends. The CDR3 loop spans 12 amino acids. The CDR3 DNA sequence: TGTGCCAGCAGTGTTGGGGCCTATGAGCAGTTCTTC. Residues: CASSVGAYEQFF.

The J gene is TRBJ2-1, the V gene TRBV28; 7 bases align to TRBD2. CDR1 MDHEN and CDR2 SYDVKM come from the germline V gene. The CDR3 totals 14 residues. Trimming removed 2 bases from V and 8 bases from J; junction bases left unmatched: 6. CDR3 in DNA: TGTGCCAGCAGTTTACTGCGGGGGAGTCATGAGCAGTTCTTC. Encoded protein: CASSLLRGSHEQFF.

The chain employs TRBV28 and TRBJ2-1; D may be TRBD2 (6 bases). Trimming pared 5 bases from V and 0 bases from J, leaving 11 bases between. CDR1 is MDHEN, CDR2 SYDVKM, per germline. This CDR3 comprises 15 residues. The CDR3 loop reads CASSPSDRSYNEQFF. The CDR3 coding sequence is TGTGCCAGCAGTCCTAGCGACCGCTCCTACAATGAGCAGTTCTTC.

This chain joins TRBV19 and TRBJ1-1; D remains ambiguous. The V end was cut by 3 bases, the J end by 6 bases, with 11 bases between. Germline assignment: CDR1 LNHDA and CDR2 SQIVND (reference sequence). The CDR3 is made up of 13 amino acids. The DNA of the CDR3 is TGTGCCAGTAGTATGAGAGGGTACCCTGAAGCTTTCTTT. This sequence encodes CASSMRGYPEAFF. Looking up the rest from reference TRBV19 and TRBJ1-1 gives the full variable domain: DGGITQSPKYLFRKEGQNVTLSCEQNLNHDAMYWYRQDPGQGLRLIYYSQIVNDFQKGDIAEGYSVSREKKESFPLTVTSAQKNPTAFYLCASSMRGYPEAFFGQGTRLTVV.

The rearrangement joins TRBV11-2 to TRBJ2-3; no clear D. V was clipped by 3 bases and J by 2 bases, with 6 bases between them. The V gene's germline CDR1 is SGHAT and CDR2 FQNNGV. The CDR3 is 13 residues long. For the CDR3, the DNA is TGTGCCAGCAGCTTTACTACCACAGATACGCAGTATTTT. Translating gives CASSFTTTDTQYF.

V is TRBV7-9 and J is TRBJ1-2; unclear D gene. Germline V gives CDR1 SEHNR, CDR2 FQNEAQ (reference sequence). Trimming removed 5 bases from V and 4 bases from J, with 8 bases in between. CDR3 length equals 12 residues. The CDR3 loop is CASSPEAYGYTF. The CDR3 DNA reads TGTGCCAGCAGCCCGGAGGCCTATGGCTACACCTTC.

The chain links TRBV20-1 to TRBJ2-2; D gene uncertain. This CDR3 contains 12 residues. V dropped 3 bases and J dropped 7 bases, with 9 bases sitting between them. Per germline, CDR1 DFQATT and CDR2 SNEGSKA (reference sequence). CDR3 coding DNA: TGCAGTGCTAGTACCCCCGGCGGGGAGCTGTTTTTT. Translation gives CSASTPGGELFF.

This clone was observed a single time. The V and J genes are TRBV12-5 and TRBJ2-3; 8 positions match TRBD2. The CDR3 covers 16 residues. The junction had 12 bases not matched to a gene; V was cut back by 7 bases and J by 3 bases. Germline-derived CDR1 and CDR2 are LGHNT and FRNRAP. The CDR3 sequence is CASAPTPGGGTDTQYF. DNA for the CDR3: TGTGCTAGTGCCCCCACCCCGGGAGGGGGAACAGATACGCAGTATTTT.

The chain couples TRBV12-5 to TRBJ2-1; 7 nucleotides match TRBD1. Germline assignment: CDR1 LGHNT and CDR2 FRNRAP. CDR3 size: 12 residues. V lost 3 bases, J lost 8 bases, and 1 base stayed unmatched. The CDR3 bases are TGTGCTAGTGGTTTAGGGGGCCATGAGCAGTTCTTC. Protein: CASGLGGHEQFF.